This T cell receptor (beta chain) was found in a study of T-cell memory formation after mild COVID-19 (dated by TCRdb to the early 2020s). Notes on the research overall: TCR sequence clusters from the two donors were found to be largely donor specific. In a couple of donors, T-cell clones that expanded and contracted after mild COVID-19 were tracked by sequencing TCRalpha and TCRbeta repertoires over time. Two young, previously healthy adult volunteers made up the cohort, one male and one female. What the authors observed across the whole study: Balanced CD4/CD8 phenotypes were observed for clones contracting from day 15 to 85, whereas a bias towards CD4+ was observed for a second wave of clones expanding from day 15 to 37. Only two mild cases were covered by the study, and larger cohorts that include severe cases with pre-infection samples were considered necessary. The second-wave clones that peaked on day 37 were not confirmed to be SARS-CoV-2 specific. Some responding clones were detected in pre-infection memory, suggesting pre-existing cross-reactive memory T cells joined the SARS-CoV-2 response. Contracting CD4+ clones were found mainly in CM and EM memory subsets, while CD8+ clones were enriched in EMRA.

CDR3 length: 14 amino acids, cysteine to phenylalanine. Only the CDR3 portion is preserved as DNA: 42 bases, with reading frame beginning at the first base. Trimming takes 3 bases from V and 3 bases from J, and the germline ends sit 12 bases apart. Of note for this clonotype: The antigen this receptor binds is unknown. No base-level quality is on record; no much larger clone is a single base apart.

This sample was sequenced with an Illumina NovaSeq 6000. TCRalpha and TCRbeta cDNA libraries were built by 5'RACE with constant-segment primers, adding sample barcodes and unique molecular identifiers. RNA was extracted from every sample with Trizol reagent. The libraries were amplified in two PCR steps, and the second step added a second sample barcode and Illumina TruSeq adapters. Libraries were sequenced on an Illumina NovaSeq with 2 x 150 bp paired-end reads. In the original analysis: Demultiplexing of reads and collapsing into UMI-guided consensus sequences were performed with migec v1.2.7. Using mixcr v2.1.11, UMI consensuses were aligned to TRA and TRB V and J templates and then assembled into clonotypes. A clonotype was counted as expanded or contracted only if both edgeR and NoisET called the change significant, with noise models trained on biological replicates. For edgeR calls, the cutoffs were a false discovery rate-adjusted p below 0.01 and a log2 fold-change threshold of 1. As an exploratory analysis of dynamics, max-normalized trajectories of the 1000 most abundant clonotypes were examined by PCA with hierarchical clustering. Separately sequenced CD4+ and CD8+ repertoires were used to assign the CD4 or CD8 phenotype of responding clones. TCRdb reran the public reads through fastp at Q25 and MiXCR, keeping productive beta chains. Every CDR3 protein is listed once, alongside the most common genes and DNA of its rows. In this record, the V and J calls reflect TCRdb's handling and not the investigators' own analysis. The sample yields roughly 350,000 distinct CDR3 sequences; around 27% were counted once. About 13% of the sample lies in the top ten.

Ficoll-Paque density gradient centrifugation was the method used to isolate PBMCs. The receptor's source is an adult woman who had mild COVID-19 (a few samples of this study predate the infection). The sample titles of this study are shuffled in the database, so cell type and time point are left out; the donor was told from shared clones. The V and J genes are TRBV12-3 or TRBV12-4 and TRBJ2-7, and the D gene may be TRBD2, 5 bases matching. The source material was PBMCs or a T cell subset sorted from them (not recorded which). The CDR3 in this case is CASSFEGFGYEQYF. The sequence in DNA is TGTGCCAGCAGTTTCGAGGGTTTCGGCTACGAGCAGTACTTC.